This entry concerns a single T cell receptor beta chain. It lacks a known antigen. Via the germline V gene, CDR1 is SGHRS and CDR2 YFSETQ. V lost 5 bases and J lost 3 bases, and the count of bases not matched to a germline gene is 9. The CDR3 holds 15 amino acids from the cysteine to the phenylalanine. Only the CDR3 portion is preserved as DNA: 45 bases, with reading frame beginning at the first base. In total, over 600 healthy bone marrow donors made up the cohort. At the time of sampling, every cohort member was nominally healthy, though immune exposures that went unrecorded were likely present. The donor tested CMV seropositive, placing the donor among the roughly 300 seropositive members of the cohort. A peripheral blood sample was collected from each donor, and TCR beta sequencing was performed on peripheral blood mononuclear cells. Genomic DNA was extracted from the blood cell samples with the Qiagen DNeasy Blood Extraction Kit.

The sample comes from a study of cytomegalovirus exposure and HLA in healthy donors (dated by TCRdb to the late 2010s). In terms of the full investigation: An earlier analysis of approximately 600 of the donors reported approximately 270 Gb of sequence data and roughly 100 million unique TCR beta sequences from roughly 200 million T cells. Alongside the repertoire data, information on donor age, sex, ethnicity and CMV serostatus was compiled. The number of typed donors differed by locus: about 620-640 for A, B, C, DRB1 and DQB1; some 540 for DQA1; around 610 for DPA1; and roughly 450 for DPB1. In a later analysis, previously published TCR beta repertoires from hundreds of donors were re-analyzed and high-resolution HLA genotyping was added so that TCR occurrence patterns could be studied. In a later genetic analysis, genome-wide SNP genotypes for about 65% of the 666 donors were used, and that subset was treated as a discovery cohort. All discovery cohort repertoires had been generated on a single sequencing platform. Class I and class II HLA loci were covered by the typing at four-digit resolution. Roughly five DR-DQ haplotypes were handled as single units for association and clustering because linkage in the cohort was strong. On average, about 200,000 unique TCR beta nucleotide sequences were sequenced per donor among 398 genotyped donors of the cohort, with approximately 18% of those sequences being non-productive. About 330 gigabases of sequencing data and around 80 million unique TCR sequences made up an early release that covered fewer than 650 HLA-typed donors. Of the 300 to 500 genotyped donors, less than 85% were placed in the genetic ancestry cluster associated with self-reported Caucasian donors. Besides the first cohort of more than 650 subjects, a separate validation cohort made up of roughly 130 different subjects was used. The study aimed to test whether signatures of past pathogen exposure could be identified by cataloging public T cell receptors. An earlier analysis of around 540 of the donors applied high-throughput TCR beta sequencing to assess whether each TCR beta V gene segment acted as functional or pseudogenic. In the later analysis, no new phenotypic data were used to find candidate immune exposures; instead, reliance was placed on TCR beta sequences and their occurrence across donors. The study profiled the T cell repertoires of more than 500 subjects by immunosequencing and related them to cytomegalovirus serostatus. To predict cytomegalovirus infection status, the study brought together high-throughput TCR immunosequencing, statistical association of individual TCRs with disease status, and machine learning.

Libraries were constructed by the immunoSEQ multiplex PCR assay. For the multiplex PCR, a mixture combining 60 forward primers for TCR Vbeta segments and 13 reverse primers for TCR Jbeta segments was used. The CDR3 region of rearranged TCR beta genes was amplified from genomic DNA with a multiplex PCR assay. On the Illumina HiSeq System, the amplified TCR beta libraries were sequenced as 87-base-pair reads. Per the source publication's procedure: In a later analysis, some 80 million unique TCR beta chains were counted across the 650 to 750 repertoires, and around 10 million of these chains were shared by at least two donors. A nearest-neighbor algorithm error-corrected the raw reads and collapsed the reads into unique sequences, merging closely related sequences to remove PCR and sequencing errors. To assign V, D and J gene segments, CDR3 sequences were aligned to IMGT reference sequences. For a sequence to be retained, at least a six-nucleotide match to both a V gene segment and a J gene segment was required. Rearrangements were called productive when the CDR3 lacked stop codons and stayed in frame with V and J; all others were non-productive. CDR3 was defined according to IMGT convention as the region running from the second conserved V-encoded cysteine to the conserved J-encoded phenylalanine. Sequences without an unambiguous match to a single V gene segment were excluded from the earlier analysis of a few hundred of the donors. An earlier analysis of 587 of the donors classified V segments as functional when productive rearrangements were above 56.7% and as segregating when the standard deviation between donors was above 5%. A statistical classification framework was built for diagnosing cytomegalovirus status from the catalog of TCR beta chain sequences. In a later analysis, TCR nucleotide sequences were compared against IMGT/GENE-DB human TR gene sequences so that V and J genes could be assigned. In a later analysis, CDR3 sequences and most-parsimonious VDJ recombination scenarios were assigned using the TCRdist pipeline. In a later analysis, every TCR beta chain was defined by the combination of its CDR3 amino acid sequence and its V-gene family, and reads without a unique V-gene family were dropped. To address suspected cross-contamination and a sequencing artifact, a later analysis removed a few hundred highly shared, low-generation-probability nucleotide sequences. A later analysis calculated a clonal expansion index for each public chain from normalized within-repertoire ranks of inferred template counts. In a later analysis, generation probabilities were computed using a VDJ recombination model fitted to out-of-frame rearrangements, and the results were checked against IGoR. In a later analysis, TCR-TCR, TCR-HLA and TCR-CMV co-occurrence was scored with hypergeometric tests, and a repertoire-size bias correction was applied to TCR pairs. To estimate false discovery rates, a later analysis permuted the HLA or CMV assignments 20 times. A later analysis grouped co-occurring TCRs with DBSCAN, adding TCRdist sequence similarity when clustering within HLA-allele-positive subsets. Repertoires with fewer than 30,000 or more than 120,000 public chains were left out of co-occurrence clustering, as were about five repertoires with anomalous nucleotide sharing. TCRdb's version of the immuneACCESS table is confined to in-frame rearrangements and falls short of the full clone set. An unresolved V gene accounts for under half of the shortfall where checked; the remainder is of unknown origin. D and trimming come from the DNA, and the V and J calls and clone size come from that table. This sample's records show some 200,000 clones. The ten largest clones represent approximately 0.8% of the sample.

Overall study results and their limits: In a later analysis, the rate of TCR association differed among HLA loci, with DRB1 alleles having the most associated TCRs and HLA-C alleles having the fewest. Correlated functional status among segregating V segments might be attributable to linkage disequilibrium, but an unknown experimental factor could not be ruled out. The study gave a list of some 150 TCR beta chains associated with cytomegalovirus. V-gene and J-gene trimming of TCR beta chains was associated with a missense DCLRE1C variant in a later genetic analysis, and the association was replicated in an independent cohort. While some public TCRs were present in many individuals, most TCR sequences turned up only very rarely across donors. Because some donors lacked HLA typing at each locus, the association tests relied only on the typed subset. Broadly in line with IMGT annotations, most TCR beta V segments showed up in productive rearrangements about 87% or about 30% of the time in an earlier analysis of a few hundred of the donors. This cohort had only TCR beta chains sequenced, and the lack of alpha or paired-chain data limited which features could be detected. A cluster of highly shared sequence variants was judged likely to represent a technical artifact of the sequencing pipeline. Some IMGT-functional V segments, including TRBV6-2 and TRBV6-3, could not be distinguished by the 87-base-pair reads and were therefore excluded. In a later analysis, HLA-associated TCR beta chains were found to be more clonally expanded and to have lower generation probabilities than equally common non-associated chains. CMV serostatus was the only immune exposure information available for the cohort. The authors suggested that the approach could potentially be generalized to other disease states and immunological phenotypes. According to a later genetic analysis, donors in an Asian-associated ancestry cluster had fewer N-insertions in productive TCRs than the approximately 700-donor mean. A few of the identified cytomegalovirus-associated TCR beta chains were confirmed in vitro to be specific for cytomegalovirus antigens. A later analysis reported that several top co-occurrence clusters appeared linked to parvovirus B19, influenza, CMV and Epstein-Barr virus. Some 16 rarely observed V segments, including chromosome 9 orphons, were excluded from the earlier analysis of 550 to 700 of the donors because counts were too low. When HLA alleles, especially DR and DQ, strongly co-occurred, attributing TCR associations to individual alleles was difficult. A later analysis associated about 17,000 TCR beta sequences with specific HLA alleles at a false discovery rate of 0.05. The presence/absence analyses assumed that sequencing depth was roughly uniform across donors, and that assumption may not be true. A later analysis found that most CMV-associated TCR beta chains appeared HLA-restricted, with HLA associations seemingly driven largely by CMV exposure. A further reported finding was that TCR beta sequences accurately predicted the HLA-A and HLA-B alleles for most subjects in the first cohort. Cytomegalovirus status was reported to be diagnosed by the classifier with high specificity and sensitivity in both the original and validation cohorts.

The chain is encoded by TRBV5-1 joined to TRBJ1-2; 8 junctional bases match TRBD1. This clonotype originated in a woman under 30 in good health and CMV-seropositive. The sequenced material came from PBMCs. This receptor has the CDR3 CASSHNGQGDYGYTF. In nucleotide form, the sequence is TGCGCCAGCAGTCATAACGGACAGGGTGACTATGGCTACACCTTC.